Reported below is one T cell receptor beta chain. What it binds is unknown. Germline CDR1 reads WSHSY; CDR2 reads SAAADI. V lost 10 bases to trimming and J lost 6 bases, with 24 bases between them. This CDR3 is built from 16 residues. The data were taken from a study of shared clonotypes between healthy human individuals. For the study at large: Contributing individuals were a couple of females and a few males aged 18 to 49. Study results and limitations: For naive CD4 cells, 4% to 6% of clonotypes were shared across a handful of donors. Generation probabilities were higher for clonotypes shared across all four sorted-subset donors than for unshared ones.

Measured with immunoSEQ multiplex PCR; TCRdb has only the in-frame clones, and not every one. The sample comprises just over 2,000,000 clones, 90% to 95% of which are singletons, and under 0.15% rests with the top ten. This clonotype was sampled from a young man in good health. Sequenced sample: naive CD4+ T cells sorted from blood. Specified subset: CD45RA+ positively selected. The chain carries TRBV10-2 and TRBJ2-2; D gene unclear. CDR3 amino acids: CAITEMYRNISGELFF. CDR3 sequence (DNA): TGCGCCATCACAGAGATGTATCGGAACATCTCCGGGGAGCTGTTTTTT.